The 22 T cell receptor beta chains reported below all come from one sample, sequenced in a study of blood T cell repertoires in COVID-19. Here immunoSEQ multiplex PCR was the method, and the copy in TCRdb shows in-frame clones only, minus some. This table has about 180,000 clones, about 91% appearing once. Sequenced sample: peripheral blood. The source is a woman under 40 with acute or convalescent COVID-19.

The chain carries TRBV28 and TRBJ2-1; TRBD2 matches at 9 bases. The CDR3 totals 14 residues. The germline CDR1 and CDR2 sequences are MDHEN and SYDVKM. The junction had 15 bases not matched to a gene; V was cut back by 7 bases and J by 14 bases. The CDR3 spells CASTGLASRAGKFF. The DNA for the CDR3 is TGTGCCAGCACCGGACTAGCGTCCCGGGCCGGGAAGTTCTTC.

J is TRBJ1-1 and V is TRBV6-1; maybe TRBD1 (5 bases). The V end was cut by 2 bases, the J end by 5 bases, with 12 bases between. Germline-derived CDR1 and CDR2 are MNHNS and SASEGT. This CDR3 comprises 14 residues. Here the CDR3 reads CASSESAGRTEAFF. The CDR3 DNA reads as TGTGCCAGCAGTGAAAGCGCAGGGAGGACTGAAGCTTTCTTT.

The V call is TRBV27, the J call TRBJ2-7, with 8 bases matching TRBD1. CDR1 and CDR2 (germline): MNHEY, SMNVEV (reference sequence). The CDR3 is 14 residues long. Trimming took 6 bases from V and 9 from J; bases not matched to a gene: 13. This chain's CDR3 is CASRPTGAVLAQYF. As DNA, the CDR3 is TGTGCCAGCAGGCCGACAGGGGCCGTATTGGCGCAGTACTTC.

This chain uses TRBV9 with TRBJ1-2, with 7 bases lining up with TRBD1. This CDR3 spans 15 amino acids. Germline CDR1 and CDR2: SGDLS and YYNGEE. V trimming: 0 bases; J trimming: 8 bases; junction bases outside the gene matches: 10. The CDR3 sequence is CASSVAQTGLNGYTF. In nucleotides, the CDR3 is TGTGCCAGCAGCGTAGCCCAGACAGGGTTAAACGGCTACACCTTC.

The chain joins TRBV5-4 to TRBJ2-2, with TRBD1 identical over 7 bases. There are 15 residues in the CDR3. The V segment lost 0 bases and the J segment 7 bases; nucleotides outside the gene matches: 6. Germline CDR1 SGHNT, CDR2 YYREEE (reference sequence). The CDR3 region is CASSLVGGAGGELFF. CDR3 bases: TGTGCCAGCAGCTTGGTAGGGGGCGCTGGCGGGGAGCTGTTTTTT.

In nucleotides, the CDR3 is TGTGCCACCGCCGAGGGAATCTCTGGAAACACCATATATTTT. The encoded protein is CATAEGISGNTIYF. This chain joins TRBV21-1 and TRBJ1-3. TRBV21-1 is tagged as a pseudogene. This CDR3 has 14 amino acids.

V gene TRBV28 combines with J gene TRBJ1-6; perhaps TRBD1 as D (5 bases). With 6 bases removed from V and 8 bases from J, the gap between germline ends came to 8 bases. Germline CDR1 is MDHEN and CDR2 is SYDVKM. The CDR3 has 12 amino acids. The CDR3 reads CASRQQDSPLHF. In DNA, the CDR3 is TGTGCCAGCAGACAACAGGATTCACCCCTCCACTTT.

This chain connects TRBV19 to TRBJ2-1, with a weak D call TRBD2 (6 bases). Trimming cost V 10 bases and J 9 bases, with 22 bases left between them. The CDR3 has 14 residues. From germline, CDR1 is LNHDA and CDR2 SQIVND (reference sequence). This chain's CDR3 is CATSDYQQLGEQFF. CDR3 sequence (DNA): TGTGCCACCTCGGACTACCAACAATTAGGTGAGCAGTTCTTC.

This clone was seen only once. The CDR3 loop is CASSYTGHQEDEQFF. The CDR3 bases are TGTGCCAGCAGCTATACGGGTCACCAGGAGGATGAGCAGTTCTTC. The chain carries TRBV25-1 and TRBJ2-1; D may be TRBD2 (5 bases). The germline gives CDR1 MGHDK, CDR2 SYGVNS. The CDR3 covers 15 residues. Trimming left V 6 bases short and J 8 bases short, with 20 bases between.

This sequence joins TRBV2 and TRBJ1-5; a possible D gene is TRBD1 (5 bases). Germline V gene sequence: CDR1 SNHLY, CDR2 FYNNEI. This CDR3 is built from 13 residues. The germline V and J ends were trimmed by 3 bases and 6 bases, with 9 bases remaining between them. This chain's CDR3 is CASSDQGFQPQHF. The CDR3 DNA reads TGTGCCAGCAGTGATCAGGGCTTTCAGCCCCAGCATTTT.

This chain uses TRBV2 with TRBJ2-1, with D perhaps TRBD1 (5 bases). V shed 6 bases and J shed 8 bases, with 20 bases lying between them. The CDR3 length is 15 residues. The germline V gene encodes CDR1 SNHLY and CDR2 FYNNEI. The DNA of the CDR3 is TGTGCCAGCAGCCCCCTTCCTCAGGGAATTTATGAGCAGTTCTTC. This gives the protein CASSPLPQGIYEQFF.

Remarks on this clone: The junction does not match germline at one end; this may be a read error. CDR3 loop: CASKEVPREDF. The CDR3 DNA sequence: TGTGCCAGCAAGGAGGTTCCCAGGGAGGACTTC. The chain is built from TRBV12-3 or TRBV12-4 and TRBJ2-5; TRBD2 might be the D (6 bases). The CDR3 loop spans 11 amino acids.

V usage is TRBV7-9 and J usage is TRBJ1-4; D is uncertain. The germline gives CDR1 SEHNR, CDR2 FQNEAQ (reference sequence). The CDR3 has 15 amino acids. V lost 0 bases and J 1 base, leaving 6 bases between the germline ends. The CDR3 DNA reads TGTGCCAGCAGCTTAGCAGCGGGAACTAATGAAAAACTGTTTTTT. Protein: CASSLAAGTNEKLFF.

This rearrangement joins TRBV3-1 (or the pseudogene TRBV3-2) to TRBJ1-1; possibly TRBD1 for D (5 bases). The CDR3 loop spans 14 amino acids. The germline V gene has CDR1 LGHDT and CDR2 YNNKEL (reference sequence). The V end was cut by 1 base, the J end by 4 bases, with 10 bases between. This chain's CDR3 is CASSQGGRGTEAFF. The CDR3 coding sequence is TGTGCCAGCAGCCAAGGGGGCCGAGGCACTGAAGCTTTCTTT.

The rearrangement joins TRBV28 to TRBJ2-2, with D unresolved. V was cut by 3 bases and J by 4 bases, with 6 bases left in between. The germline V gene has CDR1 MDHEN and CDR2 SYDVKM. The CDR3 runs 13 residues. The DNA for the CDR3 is TGTGCCAGCAGTTTCAGAGGCACCGGGGAGCTGTTTTTT. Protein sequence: CASSFRGTGELFF.

The CDR3 region has the DNA TGTGCCAGCAGTGAGGGCCGCGAATTTTATGGCTACACCTTC. Its translation: CASSEGREFYGYTF. J is TRBJ1-2 and V is TRBV25-1; D unresolved. The CDR3 runs to 14 residues. Germline CDR1 MGHDK, CDR2 SYGVNS. V lost 3 bases and J 5 bases, leaving 13 bases between the germline ends.

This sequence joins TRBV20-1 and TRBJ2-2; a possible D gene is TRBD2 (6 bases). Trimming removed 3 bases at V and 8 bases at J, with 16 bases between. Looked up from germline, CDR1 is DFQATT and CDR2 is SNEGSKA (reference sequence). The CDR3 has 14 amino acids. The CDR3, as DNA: TGCAGTGCTAGTACCGGGAGCGAGGGAGGGGAGCTGTTTTTT. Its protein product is CSASTGSEGGELFF.

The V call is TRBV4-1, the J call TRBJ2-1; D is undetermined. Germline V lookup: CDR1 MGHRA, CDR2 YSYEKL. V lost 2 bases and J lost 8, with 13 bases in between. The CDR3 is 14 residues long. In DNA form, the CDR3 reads TGCGCCAGCAGCCAAATGTCTTCTATCTATGAGCAGTTCTTC. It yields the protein CASSQMSSIYEQFF.

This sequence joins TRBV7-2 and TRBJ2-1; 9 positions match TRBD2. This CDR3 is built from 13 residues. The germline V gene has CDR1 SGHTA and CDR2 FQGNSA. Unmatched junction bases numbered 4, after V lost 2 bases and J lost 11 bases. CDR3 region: CASSLFLAGKQFF. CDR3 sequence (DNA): TGTGCCAGCAGCTTATTCCTAGCGGGAAAGCAGTTCTTC.

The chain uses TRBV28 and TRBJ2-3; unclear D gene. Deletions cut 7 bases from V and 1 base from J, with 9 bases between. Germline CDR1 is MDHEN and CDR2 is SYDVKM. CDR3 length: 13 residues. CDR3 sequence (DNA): TGTGCCAGCAACCTACGTGGCACAGATACGCAGTATTTT. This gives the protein CASNLRGTDTQYF.

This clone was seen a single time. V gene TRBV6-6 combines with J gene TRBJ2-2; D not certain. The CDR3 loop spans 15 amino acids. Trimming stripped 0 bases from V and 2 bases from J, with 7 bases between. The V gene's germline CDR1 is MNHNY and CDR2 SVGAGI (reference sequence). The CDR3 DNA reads TGTGCCAGCAGTTACTCTGGGCGTAACACCGGGGAGCTGTTTTTT. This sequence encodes CASSYSGRNTGELFF.

The CDR3 DNA reads as TGTGCCAGCAGCCCCCTTGAGACCCAGTACTTC. Protein product: CASSPLETQYF. J is TRBJ2-5 and V is TRBV7-9; D ambiguous. CDR1 SEHNR and CDR2 FQNEAQ come from the germline V gene (reference sequence). V lost 5 bases, J lost 5 bases, and 6 bases lay in between. This CDR3 region has 11 residues.